The 30 T cell receptor beta chains below come from one sample, sequenced in a study of T cell responses to AZD1222 COVID-19 vaccine. The table came from immunoSEQ multiplex PCR; TCRdb's copy has only in-frame clones and leaves some out. The table lists about 100,000 clones, roughly 92% of them singletons. This material consisted of peripheral blood, taken on day 0 of AZD1222 vaccination. The receptors derive from an adult in good health.

This rearrangement joins TRBV21-1 to TRBJ1-3. TRBV21-1 has pseudogene status. The CDR3 spans 16 residues. The CDR3 nucleotides read TGTGCCAGCAGCATCGGTTCATCCCAATCTGGAAACACCATATATTTT. It yields the protein CASSIGSSQSGNTIYF.

This clone was recorded a few times. This chain uses TRBV28 with TRBJ2-1; TRBD2 agrees at 8 bases. V shed 5 bases and J 4 bases; nucleotides not matched to a gene: 7. Germline V gene data show CDR1 as MDHEN and CDR2 as SYDVKM. The CDR3 runs to 15 residues. CDR3 residues: CASSNFGTSYNEQFF. DNA of the CDR3: TGTGCCAGCAGTAATTTCGGGACTAGTTACAATGAGCAGTTCTTC. The full variable domain, its missing parts supplied by reference TRBV28 and TRBJ2-1, is DVKVTQSSRYLVKRTGEKVFLECVQDMDHENMFWYRQDPGLGLRLIYFSYDVKMKEKGDIPEGYSVSREKKERFSLILESASTNQTSMYLCASSNFGTSYNEQFFGPGTRLTVL.

This chain connects TRBV6-5 to TRBJ1-4; D not resolved. V was pared by 4 bases and J by 2 bases, with 11 bases between. The CDR3 is 15 amino acids. CDR1 is MNHEY, CDR2 SVGAGI, per germline. This CDR3 is CASSLEAFTNEKLFF. CDR3 DNA sequence: TGTGCCAGCAGTTTAGAGGCATTTACTAATGAAAAACTGTTTTTT.

The gene calls are TRBV21-1 and TRBJ2-1; the table's D call, TRBD2, has no DNA check behind it. TRBV21-1 constitutes a pseudogene. This CDR3 is 18 amino acids long. CDR3 bases: TGTGCCAGCAGCAAAGTTTTTTCCGGGTCTGGAAAAAACAATGAGCAGTTCTTC. Translating gives CASSKVFSGSGKNNEQFF.

The chain couples TRBV15 to TRBJ1-2, with 7 bases that match TRBD1. The CDR3 extends over 15 amino acids. CDR1 LNHNV and CDR2 YYDKDF come from the germline V gene (reference sequence). Trimming removed 1 base from V and 3 bases from J; junction bases left unmatched: 5. CDR3 DNA: TGTGCCACCAGCAGAGGACAGGGTGAGGACTATGGCTACACCTTC. It is translated as CATSRGQGEDYGYTF.

The chain uses TRBV18 and TRBJ2-1; 12 bases line up with TRBD1. This CDR3 comprises 14 residues. Germline V CDR1 and CDR2: KGHSH, LQKENI. V trimming: 6 bases; J trimming: 8 bases; junction bases outside the gene matches: 5. Here the CDR3 reads CASSGQGAEDEQFF. CDR3 sequence (DNA): TGTGCCAGCTCGGGACAGGGGGCTGAAGATGAGCAGTTCTTC.

This chain links TRBV5-1 with TRBJ2-5, with a weak D call TRBD1 (7 bases). The germline V gene has CDR1 SGHRS and CDR2 YFSETQ. The CDR3 has 14 amino acids. Trimming cost V 0 bases and J 5 bases, with 11 bases left between them. The CDR3 DNA reads as TGCGCCAGCAGCTTGGGCGCAGGGGGGGAGACCCAGTACTTC. It codes for CASSLGAGGETQYF.

The J gene is TRBJ2-7, the V gene TRBV5-1; D may be TRBD1 or TRBD2 (5 bases each). The CDR3 contains 14 residues. Looked up from germline, CDR1 is SGHRS and CDR2 is YFSETQ. Trimming stripped 0 bases from V and 5 bases from J, with 12 bases between. CDR3 in DNA: TGCGCCAGCAGCTTGGAATGGGACCCCCACGAGCAGTACTTC. Residues: CASSLEWDPHEQYF.

V and J are TRBV29-1 and TRBJ1-5; no reliable D call. Germline loops: CDR1 SQVTM, CDR2 ANQGSEA. V lost 4 bases to trimming and J lost 5 bases, with 9 bases between them. This CDR3 is 12 amino acids long. The CDR3 DNA reads as TGCAGCGTTGGGGCGGAGGATCAGCCCCAGCATTTT. It specifies CSVGAEDQPQHF.

The chain couples TRBV5-1 to TRBJ2-2, with D possibly matching TRBD2 (6 bases). The CDR3 covers 13 residues. Germline V lookup: CDR1 SGHRS, CDR2 YFSETQ. Trimming shortened V by 4 bases and J by 5 bases, and 9 bases separated the two germline ends. The CDR3: CASSTGETGELFF. CDR3 nucleotide sequence: TGCGCCAGCAGCACGGGGGAGACCGGGGAGCTGTTTTTT.

The chain uses TRBV5-4 and TRBJ1-6; 7 nucleotides align to TRBD1. V lost 4 bases to trimming and J lost 10 bases; unmatched junction nucleotides: 11. This CDR3 has 15 residues. CDR1 SGHNT and CDR2 YYREEE come from the germline V gene (reference sequence). CDR3 loop: CASSKEQGFGSPLHF. CDR3 in DNA: TGTGCCAGCAGCAAGGAACAGGGGTTCGGATCACCCCTCCACTTT.

J is TRBJ2-3 and V is TRBV5-1, with D unresolved. Germline V CDR1 and CDR2: SGHRS, YFSETQ. The CDR3 is made up of 12 amino acids. V shed 2 bases and J shed 2 bases, with 3 bases lying between them. The CDR3 is CASSFLTDTQYF. CDR3 bases: TGCGCCAGCAGCTTCCTCACAGATACGCAGTATTTT.

The chain combines TRBV7-6 with TRBJ1-1, with D possibly TRBD1 on 5 matching bases. The CDR3 extends over 15 amino acids. Germline V lookup: CDR1 SGHVS, CDR2 FNYEAQ. Trimming shortened V by 0 bases and J by 0 bases, and 8 bases separated the two germline ends. The CDR3 coding sequence is TGTGCCAGCAGCTTAGCGCGGGGCCTGAACACTGAAGCTTTCTTT. Its protein product is CASSLARGLNTEAFF.

The chain uses TRBV6-4 and TRBJ1-6; D unresolved. The CDR3 runs to 13 residues. V lost 4 bases to trimming and J lost 8 bases, with 9 bases between them. CDR1 and CDR2 (germline): MRHNA, SNTAGT. CDR3 loop: CASSAQYHSPLHF. The DNA of the CDR3 is TGTGCCAGCAGTGCCCAGTACCATTCACCCCTCCACTTT.

The rearrangement links TRBV5-4 to TRBJ2-1, with 9 bases aligning to TRBD2. V shed 4 bases and J 4 bases; nucleotides not matched to a gene: 6. CDR1 and CDR2 (germline): SGHNT, YYREEE (reference sequence). CDR3 length: 15 residues. CDR3 sequence (DNA): TGTGCCAGCAGCCTGACTAGCGGCCCGTACAATGAGCAGTTCTTC. This gives the protein CASSLTSGPYNEQFF.

This clone was detected only a few times. The chain combines TRBV2 with TRBJ1-5; D remains unclear. V lost 7 bases, J lost 0 bases, and 7 bases lay in between. From germline, CDR1 is SNHLY and CDR2 FYNNEI. The CDR3 loop spans 13 amino acids. As DNA, the CDR3 is TGTGCCAGCACTTGGGGTAGCAATCAGCCCCAGCATTTT. Amino acid sequence: CASTWGSNQPQHF. Combining the CDR3 with reference TRBV2 and TRBJ1-5 gives the whole variable domain EPEVTQTPSHQVTQMGQEVILRCVPISNHLYFYWYRQILGQKVEFLVSFYNNEISEKSEIFDDQFSVERPDGSNFTLKIRSTKLEDSAMYFCASTWGSNQPQHFGDGTRLSIL.

The chain combines TRBV7-2 with TRBJ2-5; D uncertain. The V gene lost 1 base and the J gene lost 9 bases, with 18 bases spanning the gap. Germline CDR1 is SGHTA and CDR2 is FQGNSA. The CDR3 contains 15 residues. Written as DNA, the CDR3 is TGTGCCAGCAGCTTAGTTAGTGTGTTGGACCGGGCCCAGTACTTC. Amino acid sequence: CASSLVSVLDRAQYF.

The genes are TRBV28 and TRBJ2-3, with D possibly TRBD2 on 6 matching bases. V was cut by 6 bases and J by 1 base, with 14 bases left in between. The CDR3 runs 15 residues. The germline V gene has CDR1 MDHEN and CDR2 SYDVKM. CDR3: CASSPGTGRTDTQYF. Here the CDR3 DNA reads TGTGCCAGCAGCCCTGGGACTGGACGCACAGATACGCAGTATTTT. Full variable domain (rest looked up from reference TRBV28 and TRBJ2-3): DVKVTQSSRYLVKRTGEKVFLECVQDMDHENMFWYRQDPGLGLRLIYFSYDVKMKEKGDIPEGYSVSREKKERFSLILESASTNQTSMYLCASSPGTGRTDTQYFGPGTRLTVL.

This clone showed up just once. The chain recombines TRBV7-6 with TRBJ2-3, with D uncertain. The CDR3 covers 16 residues. Germline-derived CDR1 and CDR2 are SGHVS and FNYEAQ. Deletions cut 5 bases from V and 5 bases from J, with 20 bases between. The CDR3, as DNA: TGTGCCAGCAGCCCCCACGGAAGGGTACTGGGAGATACGCAGTATTTT. Its translation is CASSPHGRVLGDTQYF.

The gene calls are TRBV19 and TRBJ1-6; no definite D call. CDR1 LNHDA and CDR2 SQIVND come from the germline V gene (reference sequence). The CDR3 length is 15 residues. Trimming took off 7 bases at V and 5 bases at J, with 15 bases between the two ends. The CDR3 protein is CASKRSKTDNSPLHF. CDR3 DNA: TGTGCCAGTAAAAGATCGAAGACGGATAATTCACCCCTCCACTTT.

On this clone itself: Other nucleotide sequences in the sample specify the same CDR3. This chain connects TRBV5-1 to TRBJ1-4; no firm D call. Trimming left V 0 bases short and J 1 base short, with 7 bases between. The CDR3 is 15 amino acids. Germline V lookup: CDR1 SGHRS, CDR2 YFSETQ. As DNA, the CDR3 is TGCGCCAGCAGCTTGGATACGGGAACTAATGAAAAACTGTTTTTT. Its protein is CASSLDTGTNEKLFF.

V gene TRBV5-4 combines with J gene TRBJ2-7, with 13 bases matching TRBD2. Unmatched junction bases numbered 7, after V lost 4 bases and J lost 6 bases. CDR1 and CDR2 (germline): SGHNT, YYREEE (reference sequence). The CDR3 loop spans 15 amino acids. The CDR3, as DNA: TGTGCCAGCAGCACGGGACTAGCGGGACAGAGCGAGCAGTACTTC. This codes for CASSTGLAGQSEQYF.

The V gene is TRBV10-1, the J gene TRBJ2-7; 10 bases map to TRBD1. V shed 8 bases and J 4 bases; nucleotides not matched to a gene: 8. The CDR3 contains 14 residues. CDR1 and CDR2 from the germline V gene are WNHNN and SYGVQD (reference sequence). CDR3 coding DNA: TGCGCCAGCTCGCGACAGGGGGCAATTTACGAGCAGTACTTC. Encoded protein: CASSRQGAIYEQYF.

In this sample, this clone turned up once. The rearrangement joins TRBV29-1 to TRBJ2-7; D is perhaps TRBD2 (7 bases). The CDR3 runs 13 residues. Germline CDR1 and CDR2: SQVTM and ANQGSEA. V lost 6 bases and J lost 3, with 15 bases in between. CDR3 loop: CSVGTGGLYEQYF. In DNA, the CDR3 is TGCAGCGTGGGGACGGGGGGCCTCTACGAGCAGTACTTC.

The rearrangement joins TRBV4-1 to TRBJ2-3; D may be TRBD1 (5 bases). V was trimmed by 1 base and J by 1 base, leaving 9 bases between them. CDR1 MGHRA and CDR2 YSYEKL come from the germline V gene. The CDR3 runs 15 residues. CDR3 coding DNA: TGCGCCAGCAGCCAAGTCCCCAGGGGCACAGATACGCAGTATTTT. Encoded protein: CASSQVPRGTDTQYF.

V usage is TRBV5-8 and J usage is TRBJ1-5, with D possibly being TRBD1 (6 bases). The length of the CDR3 is 16 residues. V dropped 5 bases and J dropped 6 bases, with 21 bases sitting between them. From germline, CDR1 is SGHTS and CDR2 YDEGEE. Here the CDR3 reads CASSFNRGLGSQPQHF. CDR3 nucleotide sequence: TGTGCCAGCAGTTTCAATAGGGGGTTGGGGAGTCAGCCCCAGCATTTT.

The chain combines TRBV3-1 (or the pseudogene TRBV3-2) with TRBJ2-2; possibly TRBD2 for D (6 bases). With 1 base removed from V and 6 bases from J, the gap between germline ends came to 9 bases. Germline lookup yields CDR1 LGHDT and CDR2 YNNKEL (reference sequence). The CDR3 consists of 14 residues. The CDR3 loop is CASSQAGEAGELFF. The CDR3 coding sequence is TGTGCCAGCAGCCAAGCGGGGGAAGCCGGGGAGCTGTTTTTT.

J is TRBJ1-1 and V is TRBV6-6, with D unclear. In germline, CDR1 is MNHNY, CDR2 SVGAGI (reference sequence). The length of the CDR3 is 12 residues. Trimming removed 2 bases at V and 6 bases at J, with 7 bases between. This CDR3 reads CASSYRSAEAFF. CDR3 bases: TGTGCCAGCAGTTACAGGTCAGCTGAAGCTTTCTTT.

CDR3 sequence: CASSYRGQGGEQYF. The CDR3 nucleotides read TGTGCCAGCAGTTACCGTGGACAGGGCGGCGAGCAGTACTTC. The chain carries TRBV6-6 and TRBJ2-7; 8 nucleotides line up with TRBD1. Germline V gives CDR1 MNHNY, CDR2 SVGAGI (reference sequence). With V trimmed by 2 bases and J by 6 bases, 6 bases remained unmatched. This CDR3 has 14 residues.

This clone was observed a single time. The chain uses TRBV3-1 (or the pseudogene TRBV3-2) and TRBJ2-3; 13 bases fit TRBD2. The germline CDR1 and CDR2 sequences are LGHDT and YNNKEL (reference sequence). The J segment lost 5 bases and the V segment lost 5 bases, leaving 7 bases of the junction unmatched. The CDR3 consists of 16 residues. CDR3 sequence reads: CASSGLAGERIDTQYF. The DNA for the CDR3 is TGTGCCAGCAGCGGACTAGCGGGAGAACGAATAGATACGCAGTATTTT.